This T cell receptor beta chain appears in the sequencing data of a study of identical twins. General observations from the study: Those out-of-frame alpha sequences shared by twins showed an excess of low generation probability. Memory repertoires lacked the insertion deficit that abundant cord blood beta clonotypes showed.

In TCRdb, the 5' RACE reads were re-called with MiXCR into one record per CDR3 protein. The profile shows about 890,000 distinct CDR3 sequences, 9% to 15% of them singletons. The ends were cut back, 5 bases at V and 0 bases at J, with 15 bases in the middle. CDR3 size: 16 residues. Notes on this clonotype: Its antigen is unidentified.

These data were also reused for a study on yellow fever vaccine responses in identical twins.

The receptor comes from a woman aged 18 to 35 in good health. Sequencing input: PBMCs. The V call is TRBV12-3 or TRBV12-4, the J call TRBJ2-3; D possibly corresponds to TRBD2 (6 bases). The CDR3 DNA is TGTGCCAGCAGTCGCCGGGACTGGTCTAGCACAGATACGCAGTATTTT. Its protein product is CASSRRDWSSTDTQYF.